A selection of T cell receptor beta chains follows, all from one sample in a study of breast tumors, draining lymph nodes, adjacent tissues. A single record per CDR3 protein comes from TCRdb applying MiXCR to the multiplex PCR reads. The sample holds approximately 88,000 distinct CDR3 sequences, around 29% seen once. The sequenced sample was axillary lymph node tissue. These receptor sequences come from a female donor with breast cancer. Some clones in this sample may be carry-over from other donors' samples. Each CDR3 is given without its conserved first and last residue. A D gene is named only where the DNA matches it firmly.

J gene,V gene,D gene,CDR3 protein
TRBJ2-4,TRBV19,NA,ASSINPEAKSIQY
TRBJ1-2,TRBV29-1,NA,SVVRPYYGYT
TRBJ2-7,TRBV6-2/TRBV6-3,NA,ASSFTAPWGIGWEQY
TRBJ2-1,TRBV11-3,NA,ASSRQNYNEQF
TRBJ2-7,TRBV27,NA,ASSLVDSYEQY
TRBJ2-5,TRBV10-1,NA,ASSDGGQKTPY
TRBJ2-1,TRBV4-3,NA,ASSLSGSSYDEQF
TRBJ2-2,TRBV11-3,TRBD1,ASKGAPGELF
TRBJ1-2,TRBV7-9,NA,ASSFYICSARDYGYT
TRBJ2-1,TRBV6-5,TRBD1,ASRRDRESVEQF
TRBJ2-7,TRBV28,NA,ASSLPRDPYEQY
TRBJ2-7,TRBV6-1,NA,ASSDHREWYEQY
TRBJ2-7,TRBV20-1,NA,SARAPHYKPY
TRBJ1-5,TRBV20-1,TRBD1,SARKTGNNQPQH
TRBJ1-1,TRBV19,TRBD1,ASSTTQGAMAF
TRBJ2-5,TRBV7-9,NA,ASSSFLTGKETQY
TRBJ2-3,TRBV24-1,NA,ATSVRGGTDTQY
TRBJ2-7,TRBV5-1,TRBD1,ASSLAVGTGANYEQY
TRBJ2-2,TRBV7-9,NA,ASSRVEGELF
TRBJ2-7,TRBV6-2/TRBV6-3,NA,ASNHPGSSYEQY
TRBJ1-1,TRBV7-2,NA,ASSLVGVWRF
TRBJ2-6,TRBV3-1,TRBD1,ASKYIKDAKGASGANVLT
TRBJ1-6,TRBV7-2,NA,ASSQGGTAPSPLH
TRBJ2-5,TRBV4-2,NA,ASSQVQGLETQY
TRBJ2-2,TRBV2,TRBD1,ASSERGPNTGELF
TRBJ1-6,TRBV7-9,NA,ASSWARSYNSPLH
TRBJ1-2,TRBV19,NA,ASSAHRAKYT